These 26 T cell receptor beta chains were all obtained from the same sample, sequenced in a study of T cells in Graves' hyperthyroidism and ophthalmopathy. RNA transcripts gave rise to amplified TCR beta CDR3 regions. When the TCR CDR3 underwent first-round RT-PCR, the HTBI primer set was used. In TCRdb, the multiplex PCR reads were re-called with MiXCR into one record per CDR3 protein. Of about 840,000 distinct CDR3 sequences in the sample, 35% to 45% were seen once. Sequenced input: blood. Receptor source: a man aged 18 to 29 with Graves' hyperthyroidism.

The genes are TRBV29-1 and TRBJ1-5; the D gene is possibly TRBD1 (6 bases). In germline, CDR1 is SQVTM, CDR2 ANQGSEA. Trimming cost V 7 bases and J 6 bases, with 16 bases left between them. The CDR3 spans 13 residues. CDR3: CSAEGGFGQPQHF. The CDR3 DNA reads as TGCAGCGCCGAGGGGGGTTTCGGTCAGCCCCAGCATTTT.

The chain carries TRBV20-1 and TRBJ1-4; 8 bases map to TRBD1. This CDR3 has 15 residues. After removal of 0 bases from V and 8 bases from J, the junction contained 8 bases not matched to a gene. The germline CDR1 and CDR2 sequences are DFQATT and SNEGSKA (reference sequence). In DNA form, the CDR3 reads TGCAGTGCTAGAGATCTTAGCAGGGGGCGGGAAAAACTGTTTTTT. Its translation is CSARDLSRGREKLFF.

The rearrangement joins TRBV7-8 to TRBJ2-2; 14 bases map to TRBD2. The better agreement between TRBJ2-3 and the DNA end casts doubt on the J call. The germline CDR1 and CDR2 sequences are SGHVS and FQNEAQ. This CDR3 region has 16 residues. Here the CDR3 DNA reads TGTGCCAGCAGCCCGGGGGGGACTAGCGGGGGCGGTACGCAGTATTTT. As protein: CASSPGGTSGGGTQYF.

With respect to this clonotype: Its ends do not fully match the called genes, so a read error is possible. This CDR3 reads CASSYSPDTSSEQYF. The CDR3 DNA reads as TGTGCCAGCAGTTACTCGCCAGATACCTCCTCCGAGCAGTACTTC. This chain connects TRBV6-5 to TRBJ2-7; D is uncertain. The germline V gene has CDR1 MNHEY and CDR2 SVGAGI. The CDR3 covers 15 residues.

The table lists this clonotype with a few counts. The rearrangement joins TRBV20-1 to TRBJ2-5; 10 nucleotides line up with TRBD1. Germline values: CDR1 DFQATT, CDR2 SNEGSKA (reference sequence). CDR3 length: 14 residues. The trim removed 3 bases at V and 1 base at J, leaving 2 bases unmatched. The CDR3 is CSASRTGGQETQYF. Here the CDR3 DNA reads TGCAGTGCTAGCCGGACAGGGGGCCAAGAGACCCAGTACTTC.

This clonotype has more than one count but fewer than ten. This CDR3 is CASSVGDSTFQETQYF. CDR3 DNA: TGTGCCAGCAGCGTAGGGGACTCCACCTTCCAAGAGACCCAGTACTTC. The chain employs TRBV9 and TRBJ2-5; possible D gene TRBD2, 6 bases. CDR3 length: 16 residues. V gave up 0 bases and J gave up 1 base, with 13 bases separating them. Germline V gene data show CDR1 as SGDLS and CDR2 as YYNGEE.

V and J are TRBV7-2 and TRBJ2-5; TRBD2 aligns across 8 bases. CDR1 and CDR2 (germline): SGHTA, FQGNSA. The V and J ends lost 6 bases and 7 bases, in that order; junction bases with no gene match: 10. The CDR3 covers 14 residues. CDR3 nucleotide sequence: TGTGCCAGCAGTTTATCAAGCCGGGAGGGGACCCAGTACTTC. Translation: CASSLSSREGTQYF.

As for this clonotype: This may arise from a read error, as a much more abundant clone is one base away. DNA for the CDR3: TGTGCCAGCAGCGTAGTGGGGGCAACTAATGAAAAACTGTTTTTT. It is translated as CASSVVGATNEKLFF. The genes are TRBV9 and TRBJ1-4; maybe TRBD1 (5 bases). V gave up 0 bases and J gave up 0 bases, with 6 bases separating them. The CDR3 runs to 15 residues. CDR1 is SGDLS, CDR2 YYNGEE, per germline.

This clonotype has ten or more counts. The J gene is TRBJ1-6, the V gene TRBV11-3; TRBD1 might be the D (5 bases). CDR1 and CDR2 (germline): SGHNT, YENEEA. The CDR3 has 13 amino acids. Trimming took off 3 bases at V and 9 bases at J, with 9 bases between the two ends. The CDR3 bases are TGTGCCAGCAGCTTGCCAGGGAGTTCACCCCTCCACTTT. Translated: CASSLPGSSPLHF.

The chain links TRBV20-1 to TRBJ1-5; TRBD1 is a possible D gene (5 bases). V was cut by 1 base and J by 7 bases, with 17 bases left in between. This CDR3 comprises 15 residues. The germline gives CDR1 DFQATT, CDR2 SNEGSKA (reference sequence). CDR3 loop: CSARVSSGGAQPQHF. The DNA for the CDR3 is TGCAGTGCTAGAGTGAGCAGCGGAGGGGCCCAGCCCCAGCATTTT.

This clonotype has at least ten counts. V and J are TRBV20-1 and TRBJ2-7; no clear D gene. V was clipped by 1 base and J by 7 bases, with 11 bases between them. Germline-derived CDR1 and CDR2 are DFQATT and SNEGSKA (reference sequence). The CDR3 is 12 amino acids. CDR3 nucleotide sequence: TGCAGTGCTAGAGGTAACACCGGGGAGCAGTACTTC. This sequence encodes CSARGNTGEQYF.

As concerns this clonotype: A much larger clone sits a single nucleotide away, making a read error possible. This chain links TRBV20-1 with TRBJ1-1; 8 bases map to TRBD1. CDR1 is DFQATT, CDR2 SNEGSKA, per germline (reference sequence). J gave up 13 bases and V 6 bases, and 7 bases lay outside the gene matches. The CDR3 extends over 10 amino acids. This CDR3 reads CSAYGQGGFF. The CDR3 coding sequence is TGCAGTGCCTATGGACAGGGTGGTTTCTTT.

This clonotype showed up just once. This could be a read error, since a much larger clone is one nucleotide away. This chain joins TRBV9 and TRBJ1-2, with D unclear. CDR3 length: 12 amino acids. CDR1 SGDLS and CDR2 YYNGEE come from the germline V gene. V was trimmed by 0 bases and J by 9 bases, leaving 9 bases between them. CDR3 bases: TGTGCCAGCAGCGTAGGTAGCGGTAGCTACACCTTC. Its protein is CASSVGSGSYTF.

In this sample, this clonotype turned up a few times. This chain links TRBV12-3 or TRBV12-4 with TRBJ2-5; D remains unclear. This CDR3 comprises 12 residues. Trimming took 6 bases from V and 3 from J, leaving 8 bases between them. CDR3 sequence: CASRSDEETQYF. The CDR3 DNA sequence: TGTGCCAGCAGGTCGGATGAAGAGACCCAGTACTTC.

V usage is TRBV12-3 or TRBV12-4 and J usage is TRBJ2-7, with a tentative D call TRBD1 (6 bases). The V and J ends lost 6 bases and 4 bases respectively, with 16 bases between them. The CDR3 has 14 amino acids. CDR3 nucleotide sequence: TGTGCCAGCAGGTGCCGGGACAACCTTTACGAGCAGTACTTC. This translates into CASRCRDNLYEQYF.

This clonotype was detected ten times or more. Mismatch with germline at one junction end may stem from a read error. The V gene is TRBV2, the J gene TRBJ2-7; D remains unclear. This CDR3 comprises 11 residues. Germline V gene data show CDR1 as SNHLY and CDR2 as FYNNEI. The CDR3 spells CASRTSALWDF. The CDR3 nucleotides are TGTGCCAGCAGGACGTCGGCTTTGTGGGACTTC. Complete variable domain (other parts from reference TRBV2 and TRBJ2-7): EPEVTQTPSHQVTQMGQEVILRCVPISNHLYFYWYRQILGQKVEFLVSFYNNEISEKSEIFDDQFSVERPDGSNFTLKIRSTKLEDSAMYFCASRTSALWDFGPGTRLTVT.

This clonotype was observed many times. The chain uses TRBV7-6 and TRBJ2-7; D assignment may be TRBD1 or TRBD2 (5 bases each). Trimming cost V 6 bases and J 1 base, with 13 bases left between them. The germline V gene encodes CDR1 SGHVS and CDR2 FNYEAQ. The CDR3 runs 14 residues. The CDR3, as DNA: TGTGCCAGCAGTACCGGGGACGGTTCCTACGAGCAGTACTTC. The encoded protein is CASSTGDGSYEQYF.

In its sample, this clonotype was seen a few times. The chain links TRBV7-2 to TRBJ2-7; 12 positions agree with TRBD2. There are 16 residues in the CDR3. In germline, CDR1 is SGHTA, CDR2 FQGNSA. V dropped 3 bases and J dropped 2; count of bases not matched to a gene: 5. DNA for the CDR3: TGTGCCAGCAGCTTTAGACTAGCGGGAGCTCCCTACGAGCAGTACTTC. Its translation is CASSFRLAGAPYEQYF.

This clonotype was counted many times. The genes are TRBV10-2 and TRBJ1-1; the D gene is possibly TRBD1 (6 bases). The V and J ends lost 4 bases and 8 bases respectively, with 8 bases between them. The CDR3 is made up of 11 amino acids. Looked up from germline, CDR1 is WSHSY and CDR2 is SAAADI. In DNA form, the CDR3 reads TGCGCCAGCAGTGGGCAGGGGGAAGCTTTCTTT. It codes for CASSGQGEAFF.

This rearrangement joins TRBV29-1 to TRBJ2-5; 13 nucleotides agree with TRBD2. Germline V gene lookup returns CDR1 SQVTM and CDR2 ANQGSEA. V trimming: 5 bases; J trimming: 3 bases; junction bases outside the gene matches: 6. This CDR3 contains 15 residues. This chain's CDR3 is CSVYGLAGVEETQYF. In DNA, the CDR3 is TGCAGCGTTTACGGACTAGCGGGGGTCGAAGAGACCCAGTACTTC.

The V gene is TRBV7-9, the J gene TRBJ2-7, with TRBD1 matching 7 bases. V was pared by 3 bases and J by 2 bases, with 7 bases of the junction left unmatched. The CDR3 runs 15 residues. Germline loops: CDR1 SEHNR, CDR2 FQNEAQ (reference sequence). The CDR3 coding sequence is TGTGCCAGCAGCTTCACCGGGACAGTAACCTACGAGCAGTACTTC. Translation: CASSFTGTVTYEQYF.

This chain uses TRBV7-2 with TRBJ1-1; no definite D call. The germline gives CDR1 SGHTA, CDR2 FQGNSA. The CDR3 loop spans 16 amino acids. V gave up 5 bases and J gave up 5 bases, with 21 bases separating them. The DNA of the CDR3 is TGTGCCAGCAGCGTCGCCCGGGCTAGCGGGAGAACTGAAGCTTTCTTT. As protein: CASSVARASGRTEAFF.

The chain combines TRBV5-1 with TRBJ2-2, with a possible D match to TRBD1 (7 bases). Trimming left V 5 bases short and J 9 bases short, with 23 bases between. CDR3 length equals 16 residues. The germline CDR1 and CDR2 sequences are SGHRS and YFSETQ. CDR3 sequence reads: CASRRMTGTSIRELFF. The CDR3 DNA is TGCGCCAGCAGGCGGATGACAGGGACTTCTATCCGGGAGCTGTTTTTT.

This sequence joins TRBV29-1 and TRBJ1-4; 11 positions agree with TRBD1. V lost 7 bases to trimming and J lost 8 bases; unmatched junction nucleotides: 6. The CDR3 covers 13 residues. Germline-derived CDR1 and CDR2 are SQVTM and ANQGSEA. CDR3 DNA: TGCAGCGACCGGACAGGGGGCAGGGAAAAACTGTTTTTT. This translates into CSDRTGGREKLFF.

This clonotype occurred many times. The V call is TRBV12-3 or TRBV12-4, the J call TRBJ1-5; the D is unclear. V lost 3 bases and J 4 bases, leaving 13 bases between the germline ends. The CDR3 has 15 residues. In DNA, the CDR3 is TGTGCCAGCAGTTTCCTCCCCGGCAGGAATCAGCCCCAGCATTTT. It yields the protein CASSFLPGRNQPQHF.

The genes are TRBV5-1 and TRBJ1-4, with a tentative D call TRBD1 (5 bases). The CDR3 runs to 15 residues. CDR1 and CDR2 (germline): SGHRS, YFSETQ. Trimming removed 5 bases from V and 3 bases from J, with 14 bases in between. CDR3 protein: CASSQMGLANEKLFF. Here the CDR3 DNA reads TGCGCCAGCAGTCAGATGGGACTTGCTAATGAAAAACTGTTTTTT.